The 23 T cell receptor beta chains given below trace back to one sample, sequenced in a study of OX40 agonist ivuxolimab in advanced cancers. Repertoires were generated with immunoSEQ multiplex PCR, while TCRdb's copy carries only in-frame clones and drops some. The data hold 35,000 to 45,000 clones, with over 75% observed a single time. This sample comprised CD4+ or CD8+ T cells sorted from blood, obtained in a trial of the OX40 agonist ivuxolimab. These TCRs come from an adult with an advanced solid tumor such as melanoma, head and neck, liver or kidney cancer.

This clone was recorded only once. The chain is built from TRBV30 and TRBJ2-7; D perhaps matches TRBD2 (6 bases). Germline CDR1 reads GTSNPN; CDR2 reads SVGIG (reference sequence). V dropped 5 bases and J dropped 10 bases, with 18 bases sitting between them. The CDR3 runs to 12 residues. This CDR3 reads CAWGRQNFDQYF. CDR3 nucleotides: TGTGCCTGGGGGAGGCAAAACTTTGATCAGTACTTC.

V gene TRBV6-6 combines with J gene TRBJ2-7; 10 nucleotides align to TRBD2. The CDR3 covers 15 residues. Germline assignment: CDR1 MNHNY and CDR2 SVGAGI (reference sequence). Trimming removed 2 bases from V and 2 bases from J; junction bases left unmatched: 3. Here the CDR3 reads CASSYERGGTYEQYF. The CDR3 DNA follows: TGTGCCAGCAGTTACGAGCGGGGGGGTACCTACGAGCAGTACTTC.

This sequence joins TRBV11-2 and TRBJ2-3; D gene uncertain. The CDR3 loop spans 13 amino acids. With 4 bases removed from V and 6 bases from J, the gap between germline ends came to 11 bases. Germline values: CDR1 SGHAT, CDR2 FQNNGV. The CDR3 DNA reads TGTGCCAGCAGCTCCGGGTTGAGGGATACGCAGTATTTT. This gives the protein CASSSGLRDTQYF.

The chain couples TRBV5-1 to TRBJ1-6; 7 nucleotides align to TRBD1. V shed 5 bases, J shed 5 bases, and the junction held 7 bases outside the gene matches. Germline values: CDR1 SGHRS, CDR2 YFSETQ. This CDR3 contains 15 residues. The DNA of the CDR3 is TGCGCCAGCAGACGCACAGGGGCGCATAATTCACCCCTCCACTTT. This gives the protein CASRRTGAHNSPLHF.

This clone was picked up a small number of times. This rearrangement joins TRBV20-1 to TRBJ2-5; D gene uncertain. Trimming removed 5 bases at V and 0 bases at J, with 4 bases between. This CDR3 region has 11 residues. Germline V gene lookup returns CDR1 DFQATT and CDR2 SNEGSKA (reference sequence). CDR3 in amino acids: CSALDQETQYF. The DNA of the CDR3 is TGCAGTGCTCTAGACCAAGAGACCCAGTACTTC.

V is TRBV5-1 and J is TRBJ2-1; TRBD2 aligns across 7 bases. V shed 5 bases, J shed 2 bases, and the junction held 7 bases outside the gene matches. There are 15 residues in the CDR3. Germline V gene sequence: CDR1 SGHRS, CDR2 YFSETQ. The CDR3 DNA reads TGCGCCAGCAGACCGGGGGGACCTACCTACAATGAGCAGTTCTTC. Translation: CASRPGGPTYNEQFF.

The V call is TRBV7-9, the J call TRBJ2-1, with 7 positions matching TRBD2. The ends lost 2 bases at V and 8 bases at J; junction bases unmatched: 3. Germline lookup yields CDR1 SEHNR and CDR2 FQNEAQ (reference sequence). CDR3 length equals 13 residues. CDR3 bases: TGTGCCAGCAGCTTAAAGCGGGGCGATGAGCAGTTCTTC. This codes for CASSLKRGDEQFF.

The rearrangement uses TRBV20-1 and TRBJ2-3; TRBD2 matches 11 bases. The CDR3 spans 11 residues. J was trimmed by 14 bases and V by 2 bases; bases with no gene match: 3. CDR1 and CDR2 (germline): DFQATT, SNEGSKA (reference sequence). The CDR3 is CSARYLAGGYF. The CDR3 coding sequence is TGCAGTGCTAGATACCTAGCGGGGGGGTATTTT.

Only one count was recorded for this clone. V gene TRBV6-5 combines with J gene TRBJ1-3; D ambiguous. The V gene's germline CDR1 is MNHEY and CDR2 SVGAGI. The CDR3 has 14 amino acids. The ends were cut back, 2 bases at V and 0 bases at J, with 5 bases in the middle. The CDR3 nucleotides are TGTGCCAGCAGTTACGACGGCTCTGGAAACACCATATATTTT. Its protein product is CASSYDGSGNTIYF.

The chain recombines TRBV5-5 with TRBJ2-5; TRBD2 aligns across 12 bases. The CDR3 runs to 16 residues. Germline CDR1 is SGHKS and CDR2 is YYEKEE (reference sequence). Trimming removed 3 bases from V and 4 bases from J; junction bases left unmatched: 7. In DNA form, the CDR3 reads TGTGCCAGCAGCTCGGGGCGGACTAGCGGGGCAGAGACCCAGTACTTC. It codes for CASSSGRTSGAETQYF.

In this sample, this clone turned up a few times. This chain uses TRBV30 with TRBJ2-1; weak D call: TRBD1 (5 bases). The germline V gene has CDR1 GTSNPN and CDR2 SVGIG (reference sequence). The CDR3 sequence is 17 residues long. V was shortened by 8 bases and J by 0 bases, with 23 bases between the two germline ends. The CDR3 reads CARSGDSQFSSYNEQFF. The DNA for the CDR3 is TGTGCCCGCTCTGGAGACAGTCAATTTAGCTCCTACAATGAGCAGTTCTTC.

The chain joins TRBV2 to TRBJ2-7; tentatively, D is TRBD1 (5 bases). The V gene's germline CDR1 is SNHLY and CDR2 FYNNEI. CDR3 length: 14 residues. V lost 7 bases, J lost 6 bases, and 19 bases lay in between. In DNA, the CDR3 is TGTGCCAGCAACAACGGAGACAGTGGACCCGAGCAGTACGTC. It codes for CASNNGDSGPEQYV.

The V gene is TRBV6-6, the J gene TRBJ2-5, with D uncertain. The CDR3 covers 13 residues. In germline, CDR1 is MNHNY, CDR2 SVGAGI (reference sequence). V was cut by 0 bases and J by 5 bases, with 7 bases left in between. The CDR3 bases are TGTGCCAGCAGTTACTCGGCGAGGGAGACCCAGTACTTC. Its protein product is CASSYSARETQYF.

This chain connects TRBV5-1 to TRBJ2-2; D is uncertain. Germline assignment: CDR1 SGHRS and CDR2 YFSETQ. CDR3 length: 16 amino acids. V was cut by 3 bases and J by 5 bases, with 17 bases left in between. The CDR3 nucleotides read TGCGCCAGCAGCTCCGGACGGGCATTGGGTACCGGGGAGCTGTTTTTT. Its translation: CASSSGRALGTGELFF.

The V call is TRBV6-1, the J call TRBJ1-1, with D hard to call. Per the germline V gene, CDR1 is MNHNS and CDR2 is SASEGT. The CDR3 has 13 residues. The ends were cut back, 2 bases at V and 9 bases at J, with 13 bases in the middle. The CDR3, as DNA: TGTGCCAGCAGTGAAACTTGGGAGGGAAAAGCTTTCTTT. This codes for CASSETWEGKAFF.

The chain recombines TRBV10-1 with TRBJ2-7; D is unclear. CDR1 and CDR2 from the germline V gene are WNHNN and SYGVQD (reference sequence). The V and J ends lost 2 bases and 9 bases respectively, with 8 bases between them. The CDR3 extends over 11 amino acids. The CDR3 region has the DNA TGCGCCAGCAGTGAGGGTAATCGGCAGTACTTC. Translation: CASSEGNRQYF.

CDR3 residues: CASSLDRGQGYTF. As DNA, the CDR3 is TGTGCCAGCAGCCTAGACAGGGGGCAAGGCTACACCTTC. The V and J genes are TRBV7-3 and TRBJ1-2; 10 positions agree with TRBD1. Germline loops: CDR1 SGHTA, CDR2 FQGTGA. The CDR3 totals 13 residues. Unmatched junction bases numbered 5, after V lost 5 bases and J lost 8 bases.

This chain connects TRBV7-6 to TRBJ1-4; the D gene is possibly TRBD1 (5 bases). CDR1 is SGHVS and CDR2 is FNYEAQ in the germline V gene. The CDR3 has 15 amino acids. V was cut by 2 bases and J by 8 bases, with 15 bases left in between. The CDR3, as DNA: TGTGCCAGCAGCTTAAATCTCAGGGTGGGAGAAAAACTGTTTTTT. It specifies CASSLNLRVGEKLFF.

Written as DNA, the CDR3 is TGTGCCAGCAGTGAAAGGGAAGGGGCGATTGGCTACACCTTC. This translates into CASSEREGAIGYTF. The V and J genes are TRBV2 and TRBJ1-2; a possible D gene is TRBD1 (5 bases). V was trimmed by 2 bases and J by 7 bases, leaving 14 bases between them. Germline-derived CDR1 and CDR2 are SNHLY and FYNNEI. The CDR3 covers 14 residues. The full variable domain, its missing parts supplied by reference TRBV2 and TRBJ1-2, is EPEVTQTPSHQVTQMGQEVILRCVPISNHLYFYWYRQILGQKVEFLVSFYNNEISEKSEIFDDQFSVERPDGSNFTLKIRSTKLEDSAMYFCASSEREGAIGYTFGSGTRLTVV.

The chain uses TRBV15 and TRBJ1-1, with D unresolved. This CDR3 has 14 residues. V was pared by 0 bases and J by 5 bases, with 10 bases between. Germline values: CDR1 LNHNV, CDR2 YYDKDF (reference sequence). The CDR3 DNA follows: TGTGCCACCAGCAGAGATAGTCGGTATACTGAAGCTTTCTTT. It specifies CATSRDSRYTEAFF.

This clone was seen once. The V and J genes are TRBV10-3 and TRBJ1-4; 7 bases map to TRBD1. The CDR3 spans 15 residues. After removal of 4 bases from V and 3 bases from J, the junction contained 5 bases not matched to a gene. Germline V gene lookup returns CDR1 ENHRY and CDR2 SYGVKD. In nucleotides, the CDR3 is TGTGCCATCAGTGGTACAGGGGCAGCTAATGAAAAACTGTTTTTT. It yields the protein CAISGTGAANEKLFF.

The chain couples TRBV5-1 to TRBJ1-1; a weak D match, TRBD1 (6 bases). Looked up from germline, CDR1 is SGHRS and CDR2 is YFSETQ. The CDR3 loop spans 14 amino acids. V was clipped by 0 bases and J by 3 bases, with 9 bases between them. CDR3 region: CASSLGGGYTEAFF. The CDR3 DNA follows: TGCGCCAGCAGCTTGGGAGGGGGTTACACTGAAGCTTTCTTT.

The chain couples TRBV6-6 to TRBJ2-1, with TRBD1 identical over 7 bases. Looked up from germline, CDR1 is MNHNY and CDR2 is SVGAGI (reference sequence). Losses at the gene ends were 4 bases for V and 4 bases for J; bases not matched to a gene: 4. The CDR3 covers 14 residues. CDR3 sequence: CASSFRDRYNEQFF. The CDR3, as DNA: TGTGCCAGCAGTTTCCGGGACAGATACAATGAGCAGTTCTTC.